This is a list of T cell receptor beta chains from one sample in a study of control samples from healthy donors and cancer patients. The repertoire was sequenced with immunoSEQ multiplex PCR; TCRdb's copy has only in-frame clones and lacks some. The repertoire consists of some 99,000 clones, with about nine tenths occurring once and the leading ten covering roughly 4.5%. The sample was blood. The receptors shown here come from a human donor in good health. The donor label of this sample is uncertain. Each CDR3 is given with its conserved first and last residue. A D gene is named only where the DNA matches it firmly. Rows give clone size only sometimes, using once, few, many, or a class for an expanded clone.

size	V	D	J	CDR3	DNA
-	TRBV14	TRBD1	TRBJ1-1	CASSLRLGQAKAFF	TGTGCCAGCAGCCTACGCTTAGGACAGGCCAAAGCTTTCTTT
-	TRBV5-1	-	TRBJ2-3	CASSFRSASTDTQYF	TGCGCCAGCAGCTTTCGGTCTGCTAGCACAGATACGCAGTATTTT
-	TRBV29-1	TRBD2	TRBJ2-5	CSVGGAGGETQYF	TGCAGCGTTGGCGGAGCGGGGGGGGAGACCCAGTACTTC
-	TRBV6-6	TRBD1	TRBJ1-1	CASTQGRGAMNTEAFF	TGTGCCAGCACACAGGGGAGGGGGGCTATGAACACTGAAGCTTTCTTT
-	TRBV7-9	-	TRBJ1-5	CASRQGGQPQHF	TGTGCCAGCAGGCAAGGGGGTCAGCCCCAGCATTTT
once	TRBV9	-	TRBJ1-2	CASSVGNYGYTF	TGTGCCAGCAGCGTAGGGAACTATGGCTACACCTTC
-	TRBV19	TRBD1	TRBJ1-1	CASRRGGGTEAFF	TGTGCCAGTAGGAGAGGGGGCGGCACTGAAGCTTTCTTT
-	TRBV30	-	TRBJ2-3	CATPGGSTDTQYF	TGTGCCACGCCCGGGGGTAGCACAGATACGCAGTATTTT
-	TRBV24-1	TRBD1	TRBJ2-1	CATSLGDRGYNEQFF	TGTGCCACCAGTCTAGGGGACAGGGGTTACAATGAGCAGTTCTTC
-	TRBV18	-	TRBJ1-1	CASSKRPDTEAFF	TGTGCCAGCTCAAAGAGGCCAGACACTGAAGCTTTCTTT
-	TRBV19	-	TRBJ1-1	CATTPQGRTEAFF	TGTGCCACCACCCCGCAGGGCCGGACTGAAGCTTTCTTT
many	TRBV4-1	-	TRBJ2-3	CASSQTWRVEDTQYF	TGCGCCAGCAGCCAAACCTGGCGGGTGGAAGATACGCAGTATTTT
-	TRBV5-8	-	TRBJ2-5	CASRSGAWETQYF	TGTGCCAGCAGGTCCGGGGCCTGGGAGACCCAGTACTTC
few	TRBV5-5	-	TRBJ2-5	CASSFGGETQYF	TGTGCCAGCAGTTTTGGTGGGGAGACCCAGTACTTC
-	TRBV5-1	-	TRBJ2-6	CASSLVSGFPSGANVLTF	TGCGCCAGCAGCTTGGTTTCAGGGTTCCCCTCTGGGGCCAACGTCCTGACTTTC
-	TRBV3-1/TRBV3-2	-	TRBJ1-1	CASTRGMNTEAFF	TGTGCCAGCACAAGGGGGATGAACACTGAAGCTTTCTTT
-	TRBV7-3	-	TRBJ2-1	CASSWSGEYNEQFF	TGTGCCAGCAGCTGGTCGGGGGAATACAATGAGCAGTTCTTC
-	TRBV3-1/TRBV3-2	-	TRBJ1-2	CASSQGGGFYGYTF	TGTGCCAGCAGCCAAGGGGGGGGTTTCTATGGCTACACCTTC
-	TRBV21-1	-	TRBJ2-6	CAREVLSGANVLTF	TGTGCCAGGGAAGTTCTCTCTGGGGCCAACGTCCTGACTTTC
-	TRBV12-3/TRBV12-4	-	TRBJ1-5	CASSYDQPQHF	TGTGCCAGCAGTTATGATCAGCCCCAGCATTTT
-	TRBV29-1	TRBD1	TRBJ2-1	CSVAPGQGLNNEQFF	TGCAGCGTTGCCCCGGGACAGGGCCTCAACAATGAGCAGTTCTTC
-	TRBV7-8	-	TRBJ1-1	CASSHPGAQGAVTEAFF	TGTGCCAGCAGCCACCCCGGGGCGCAGGGAGCGGTGACTGAAGCTTTCTTT
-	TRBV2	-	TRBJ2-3	CASSPLASTDTQYF	TGTGCCAGCAGTCCGCTAGCGAGCACAGATACGCAGTATTTT
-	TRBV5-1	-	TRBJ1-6	CASSRGAGTYNSPLHF	TGCGCCAGCAGCCGGGGGGCAGGGACCTATAATTCACCCCTCCACTTT
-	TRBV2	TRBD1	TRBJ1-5	CASSADRGNQPQHF	TGTGCCAGCAGTGCGGACAGGGGCAATCAGCCCCAGCATTTT
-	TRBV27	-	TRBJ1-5	CASSIDSNQPQHF	TGTGCCAGCAGCATCGATAGCAATCAGCCCCAGCATTTT
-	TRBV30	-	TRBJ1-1	CAWRSGVGNLENTEAFF	TGTGCCTGGAGGTCGGGGGTTGGAAATCTTGAGAACACTGAAGCTTTCTTT
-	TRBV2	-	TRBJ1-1	CASSGDGNTEAFF	TGTGCCAGCAGCGGCGACGGGAACACTGAAGCTTTCTTT
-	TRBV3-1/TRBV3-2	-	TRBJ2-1	CASRNTGEQFF	TGTGCCAGCAGGAACACTGGGGAGCAGTTCTTC
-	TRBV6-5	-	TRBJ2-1	CASRTLSYNEQFF	TGTGCCTCCCGAACCCTCTCCTACAATGAGCAGTTCTTC
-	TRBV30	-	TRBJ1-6	CAWSLGGPSYNSPLHF	TGTGCCTGGAGTTTAGGGGGGCCCTCCTATAATTCACCCCTCCACTTT
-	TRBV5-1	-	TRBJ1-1	CASRHTNTEAFF	TGCGCCAGCAGGCACACGAACACTGAAGCTTTCTTT
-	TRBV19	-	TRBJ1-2	CASSRRPERENYGYTF	TGTGCCAGTAGCCGACGACCCGAGCGGGAAAACTATGGCTACACCTTC
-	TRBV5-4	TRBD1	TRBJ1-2	CASSPGQAGGRINGYTF	TGTGCCAGCAGCCCAGGACAGGCTGGGGGGCGGATCAATGGCTACACCTTC
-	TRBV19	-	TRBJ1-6	CASSIFKGGNSPLHF	TGTGCCAGTAGTATTTTTAAGGGCGGGAATTCACCCCTCCACTTT
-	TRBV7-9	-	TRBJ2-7	CASSLFLSSSYEQYF	TGTGCCAGCAGCTTATTCCTCTCTAGCTCCTACGAGCAGTACTTC
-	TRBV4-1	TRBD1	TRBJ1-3	CASSQDGTGPHF	TGCGCCAGCAGCCAAGATGGGACAGGGCCGCATTTT
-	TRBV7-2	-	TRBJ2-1	CASSFSYTGKGFNEQFF	TGTGCCAGCAGCTTCTCTTATACAGGGAAGGGCTTCAATGAGCAGTTCTTC
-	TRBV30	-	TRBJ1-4	CAWGQPVNEKLFF	TGTGCCTGGGGACAGCCGGTCAATGAAAAACTGTTTTTT
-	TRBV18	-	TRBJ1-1	CASSPPGGLRPMNTEAFF	TGTGCCAGCTCACCACCTGGGGGTTTACGGCCAATGAACACTGAAGCTTTCTTT
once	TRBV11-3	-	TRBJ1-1	CASSTGTFSSEAFF	TGTGCCAGCAGTACGGGGACATTTTCGTCTGAAGCTTTCTTT
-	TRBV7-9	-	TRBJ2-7	CASSSSTGNEQYF	TGTGCCAGCAGCTCATCAACGGGCAACGAGCAGTACTTC
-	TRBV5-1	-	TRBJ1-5	CASSPDTSNEAQHF	TGCGCCAGCAGCCCGGACACCTCCAATGAAGCCCAGCATTTT
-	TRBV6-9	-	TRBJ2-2	CASSYPRRAEKHPLGTGELFF	TGTGCCAGCAGTTATCCCCGAAGGGCGGAGAAACATCCCCTGGGAACCGGGGAGCTGTTTTTT
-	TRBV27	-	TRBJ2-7	CASSLTVLSYEQYF	TGTGCCAGCAGTTTAACGGTCCTCTCCTACGAGCAGTACTTC
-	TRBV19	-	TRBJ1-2	CASSRTDANYGYTF	TGTGCCAGTAGCAGGACAGACGCTAACTATGGCTACACCTTC
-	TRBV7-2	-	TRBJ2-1	CASSLVAVYNEQFF	TGTGCCAGCAGCTTAGTGGCAGTATACAATGAGCAGTTCTTC
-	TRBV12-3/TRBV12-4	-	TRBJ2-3	CASSLTGRDTQYF	TGTGCCAGCAGTTTGACGGGGAGAGATACGCAGTATTTT
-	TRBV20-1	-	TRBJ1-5	CSASGGGNQPQHF	TGCAGTGCTAGTGGTGGAGGCAATCAGCCCCAGCATTTT
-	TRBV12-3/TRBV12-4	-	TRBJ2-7	CASRLPGTYEQYF	TGTGCCAGCAGGCTACCGGGGACCTACGAGCAGTACTTC